The rows below give T cell receptor beta chains drawn from one sample of a study of CD8 T cells in ankylosing spondylitis. From the 5' RACE reads, TCRdb called clonotypes with MiXCR, one entry per CDR3 protein. The sample consists of 450,000 to 550,000 distinct CDR3 sequences, about 5.4% of them appearing once. Sequenced material: blood, either unsorted or a sorted T cell fraction (not recorded which). The receptors shown here come from a male donor with ankylosing spondylitis. CDR3s include the opening cysteine and the closing phenylalanine or tryptophan. D genes are given only for firm matches. The size entry is marked missing in some rows and otherwise reads once, few, many or a size class.

>TRBV11-2|few|TRBD2|TRBJ2-7
TGTGCCAGCAGCGGGGGACTAGCGGGAGTCGAGCAGTACTTC
CASSGGLAGVEQYF
>TRBV4-1|many|TRBD1|TRBJ2-7
TGCGCCAGCAGCACTACTCACGGACAGGGCTACGAGCAGTACTTC
CASSTTHGQGYEQYF
>TRBV4-3|many|TRBD1|TRBJ1-5
TGCGCCAGCAGCCAAGATCTTAGGGGGCACCAGCCCCAGCATTTT
CASSQDLRGHQPQHF
>TRBV7-2|many|NA|TRBJ2-2
TGTGCCAGCAGCTTAGGAGAGCGGAACACCGGGGAGCTGTTTTTT
CASSLGERNTGELFF
>TRBV5-1|many|NA|TRBJ1-2
TGCGCCAGTGCCCGGTCGGGGATCGACGGCTACACCTTC
CASARSGIDGYTF
>TRBV20-1|many|TRBD2|TRBJ2-1
TGCAGTGCTAGAATAGCGGGGGGAAGCAATGAGCAGTTCTTC
CSARIAGGSNEQFF
>TRBV6-5|many|NA|TRBJ1-2
TGTGCCAGCAGTTACGTGGCGGCCGGAGGATATGGCTACACCTTC
CASSYVAAGGYGYTF
>TRBV5-8|few|TRBD2|TRBJ2-7
TGTGCCAGCAGCTTTGACGTGGTAGCGGGAGCCTACGAGCAGTACTTC
CASSFDVVAGAYEQYF
>TRBV2|NA|NA|TRBJ2-3
TGTGCCAGCAGTGAGGATGGCCTGGGGTCAGATACGCAGTATTTT
CASSEDGLGSDTQYF
>TRBV27|many|NA|TRBJ2-5
TGTGCCAGCAGTTTGTCTCGTCTGGGCACCCAGTACTTC
CASSLSRLGTQYF
>TRBV5-6|few|NA|TRBJ2-2
TGTGCCAGCAGCGAACCGGGACACCAAAACACCGGGGAGCTGTTTTTT
CASSEPGHQNTGELFF
>TRBV20-1|many|NA|TRBJ2-4
TGCAGTGCCGCCCCCCAGGGCATTCAGTACTTC
CSAAPQGIQYF
>TRBV29-1|many|NA|TRBJ1-1
TGCAGCGTTGAGGCTAGTGCTTTCTTT
CSVEASAFF
>TRBV20-1|many|TRBD2|TRBJ2-7
TGCAGTGCTAGAGCGTCTAGCGGGAGCTACGAGCAGTACTTC
CSARASSGSYEQYF
>TRBV7-9|many|NA|TRBJ2-7
TGTGCCAGCAGCTTATTAACGGAGGACTCCTACGAGCAGTACTTC
CASSLLTEDSYEQYF